This T cell receptor (beta chain) was identified during a study of blood T cell repertoires in COVID-19. Turning to the study itself: Italy, Spain and the United States were the sources of the convalescent and acute COVID-19 samples. In each case, the material was cDNA or gDNA derived from T cells, B-cell-depleted T cells, or PBMCs.

The data were produced by immunoSEQ multiplex PCR, yet TCRdb's version contains in-frame clones alone and is incomplete. The repertoire holds 130,000 to 150,000 clones, with 80% to 90% as singletons. This CDR3 has 14 amino acids. Trimming took off 3 bases at V and 6 bases at J, with 13 bases between the two ends. Germline V gene data show CDR1 as MGHRA and CDR2 as YSYEKL. The sequenced sample consisted of peripheral blood. The sequence was obtained from a woman aged 50 to 60 with acute or convalescent COVID-19. V is TRBV4-1 and J is TRBJ2-3, with D possibly being TRBD1 (5 bases). CDR3 sequence (DNA): TGCGCCAGCAGCCAGGACACCAACCGGGATACGCAGTATTTT. This sequence encodes CASSQDTNRDTQYF.